A single sample is the source of the 24 T cell receptor beta chains below, sequenced in a study of T cell responses to AZD1222 COVID-19 vaccine. Sequencing used immunoSEQ multiplex PCR; TCRdb keeps in-frame clones, though not all of them. This sample has around 81,000 clones, with approximately 90% found just once. The material was peripheral blood, obtained 28 days after the second AZD1222 dose. The origin of the receptors is an adult who received the AZD1222 COVID-19 vaccine.

This clone has more than one count but fewer than ten. The genes are TRBV15 and TRBJ1-4; D may be TRBD1 (6 bases). The CDR3 has 13 amino acids. Germline V CDR1 and CDR2: LNHNV, YYDKDF (reference sequence). Trimming left V 4 bases short and J 7 bases short, with 10 bases between. CDR3 in DNA: TGTGCCACCAGCACGGACAGTCCTGAAAAACTGTTTTTT. Amino acid sequence: CATSTDSPEKLFF.

The genes are TRBV9 and TRBJ1-4; D unclear. CDR1 SGDLS and CDR2 YYNGEE come from the germline V gene. The V end was cut by 0 bases, the J end by 0 bases, with 6 bases between. The length of the CDR3 is 15 residues. In DNA form, the CDR3 reads TGTGCCAGCAGCGTAGCTCCTGCAACTAATGAAAAACTGTTTTTT. It encodes CASSVAPATNEKLFF.

The gene calls are TRBV20-1 and TRBJ2-1; D is unclear. The CDR3 contains 16 residues. Germline assignment: CDR1 DFQATT and CDR2 SNEGSKA (reference sequence). V shed 3 bases and J shed 0 bases, with 15 bases lying between them. The CDR3 nucleotides read TGCAGTGCTAGTGACCCGAACCCGAGCTCCTACAATGAGCAGTTCTTC. Translated: CSASDPNPSSYNEQFF.

This sequence joins TRBV7-8 and TRBJ1-6; D ambiguous. The CDR3 totals 15 residues. Germline values: CDR1 SGHVS, CDR2 FQNEAQ. Trimming removed 5 bases at V and 10 bases at J, with 18 bases between. CDR3 region: CASSQKATKRSPLHF. The CDR3 region has the DNA TGTGCCAGCAGCCAAAAAGCAACAAAGCGGTCACCCCTCCACTTT.

This chain joins TRBV27 and TRBJ1-2; the D gene is possibly TRBD1 (5 bases). With 4 bases removed from V and 3 bases from J, the gap between germline ends came to 15 bases. This CDR3 has 15 amino acids. Germline-derived CDR1 and CDR2 are MNHEY and SMNVEV (reference sequence). This chain's CDR3 is CASSSRARGDYGYTF. Written as DNA, the CDR3 is TGTGCCAGCAGTTCCCGGGCCCGAGGGGACTATGGCTACACCTTC.

The V call is TRBV9, the J call TRBJ1-1; perhaps TRBD1 as D (5 bases). The CDR3 loop spans 15 amino acids. Trimming shortened V by 2 bases and J by 4 bases, and 15 bases separated the two germline ends. Germline V gene data show CDR1 as SGDLS and CDR2 as YYNGEE. The CDR3 sequence: CASSVRGGEGTEAFF. CDR3 nucleotide sequence: TGTGCCAGCAGCGTGCGGGGCGGCGAGGGCACTGAAGCTTTCTTT. The full variable domain, rest sourced from reference TRBV9 and TRBJ1-1, is DSGVTQTPKHLITATGQRVTLRCSPRSGDLSVYWYQQSLDQGLQFLIQYYNGEERAKGNILERFSAQQFPDLHSELNLSSLELGDSALYFCASSVRGGEGTEAFFGQGTRLTVV.

This chain joins TRBV3-1 (or the pseudogene TRBV3-2) and TRBJ1-6; tentatively, D is TRBD1 (5 bases). Trimming removed 0 bases from V and 7 bases from J, with 16 bases in between. The CDR3 totals 17 residues. Germline values: CDR1 LGHDT, CDR2 YNNKEL (reference sequence). CDR3 in amino acids: CASSQDEGMLLNSPLHF. The CDR3 DNA reads as TGTGCCAGCAGCCAAGATGAGGGGATGCTCCTAAATTCACCCCTCCACTTT.

CDR3 DNA: TGTGCCAGCAGTGAACGACAGCCCAGCTCTGGAAACACCATATATTTT. Translation: CASSERQPSSGNTIYF. This sequence joins TRBV2 and TRBJ1-3; maybe TRBD1 (5 bases). The CDR3 runs 16 residues. Deletions cut 2 bases from V and 0 bases from J, with 11 bases between. The germline V gene has CDR1 SNHLY and CDR2 FYNNEI.

This clone appeared once. This chain uses TRBV7-9 with TRBJ1-2; no firm D call. This CDR3 is built from 12 residues. Germline V gene data show CDR1 as SEHNR and CDR2 as FQNEAQ (reference sequence). Deletions cut 1 base from V and 6 bases from J, with 6 bases between. In DNA, the CDR3 is TGTGCCAGCAGCTTAGTAGGTGATGGCTACACCTTC. Encoded protein: CASSLVGDGYTF.

This chain uses TRBV30 with TRBJ1-6; TRBD1 is a possible D gene (5 bases). V lost 5 bases, J lost 11 bases, and 16 bases lay in between. Germline-derived CDR1 and CDR2 are GTSNPN and SVGIG (reference sequence). CDR3 size: 13 residues. In DNA form, the CDR3 reads TGTGCCTGGGGGGGAGGTGGAAGGCCACCCCTCCACTTT. The encoded protein is CAWGGGGRPPLHF.

This chain joins TRBV7-8 and TRBJ2-3, with 7 bases aligning to TRBD2. CDR3 length: 15 residues. The ends lost 4 bases at V and 2 bases at J; junction bases unmatched: 6. Germline CDR1 reads SGHVS; CDR2 reads FQNEAQ. CDR3 in amino acids: CASSSRDYYTDTQYF. CDR3 DNA: TGTGCCAGCAGCTCCCGGGACTACTACACAGATACGCAGTATTTT.

This sequence joins TRBV11-2 and TRBJ2-7; D perhaps matches TRBD1 (5 bases). The V and J ends lost 6 bases and 2 bases respectively, with 14 bases between them. This CDR3 has 14 residues. The germline CDR1 and CDR2 sequences are SGHAT and FQNNGV. The CDR3 DNA is TGTGCCAGCAGTTCCAGGGAATACCCCTACGAGCAGTACTTC. This translates into CASSSREYPYEQYF.

This rearrangement joins TRBV27 to TRBJ2-7, with D unclear. The CDR3 extends over 13 amino acids. The germline V gene has CDR1 MNHEY and CDR2 SMNVEV (reference sequence). V was cut by 0 bases and J by 2 bases, with 5 bases left in between. The CDR3 protein is CASSLSRTYEQYF. In nucleotides, the CDR3 is TGTGCCAGCAGTTTATCGCGTACCTACGAGCAGTACTTC.

The chain has TRBV28 and TRBJ2-3; tentatively, D is TRBD1 (5 bases). The V and J ends lost 6 bases and 3 bases respectively, with 13 bases between them. The germline CDR1 and CDR2 sequences are MDHEN and SYDVKM. There are 14 residues in the CDR3. The CDR3 DNA sequence: TGTGCCAGCAGCAGGGCGTCTCGGACAGATACGCAGTATTTT. Its translation is CASSRASRTDTQYF.

This sequence joins TRBV3-1 (or the pseudogene TRBV3-2) and TRBJ2-1; TRBD2 matches 7 bases. V dropped 5 bases and J dropped 10; count of bases not matched to a gene: 5. There are 12 residues in the CDR3. CDR1 is LGHDT and CDR2 is YNNKEL in the germline V gene (reference sequence). DNA of the CDR3: TGTGCCAGCAGCACCTCTAGCGGAGAGCAGTTCTTC. Protein product: CASSTSSGEQFF.

The genes are TRBV6-5 and TRBJ2-7; 8 positions match TRBD2. Germline-derived CDR1 and CDR2 are MNHEY and SVGAGI. V shed 7 bases and J 4 bases; nucleotides not matched to a gene: 9. The CDR3 runs 14 residues. The CDR3 region has the DNA TGTGCCAGCACATTAAGGCGGGGGGCGTACGAGCAGTACTTC. It is translated as CASTLRRGAYEQYF.

The chain has TRBV4-1 and TRBJ2-7; TRBD1 aligns across 11 bases. V lost 4 bases, J lost 3 bases, and 5 bases stayed unmatched. The CDR3 contains 15 residues. Per germline, CDR1 MGHRA and CDR2 YSYEKL. The CDR3 nucleotides read TGCGCCAGCAGCCGTACCGGGACAGGGGGCTACGAGCAGTACTTC. It translates to CASSRTGTGGYEQYF.

The chain joins TRBV27 to TRBJ2-2; D tentatively reads TRBD1 or TRBD2 (5 bases each). Trimming removed 7 bases at V and 8 bases at J, with 17 bases between. The CDR3 has 14 amino acids. Germline CDR1 MNHEY, CDR2 SMNVEV (reference sequence). The CDR3 nucleotides are TGTGCCAGCACCCCGGGACCCTCTCGAGGGGAGCTGTTTTTT. Encoded protein: CASTPGPSRGELFF.

The CDR3 nucleotides read TGTGCCAGTAGTATAGTGGCGAACCCTTGGGCTAATGAAAAACTGTTTTTT. This sequence encodes CASSIVANPWANEKLFF. The chain carries TRBV19 and TRBJ1-4; D remains ambiguous. The V gene's germline CDR1 is LNHDA and CDR2 SQIVND (reference sequence). V was pared by 1 base and J by 3 bases, with 15 bases between. The CDR3 contains 17 residues. Full variable domain (missing parts from reference TRBV19 and TRBJ1-4): DGGITQSPKYLFRKEGQNVTLSCEQNLNHDAMYWYRQDPGQGLRLIYYSQIVNDFQKGDIAEGYSVSREKKESFPLTVTSAQKNPTAFYLCASSIVANPWANEKLFFGSGTQLSVL.

The V call is TRBV24-1, the J call TRBJ1-5, with D unresolved. This CDR3 has 14 amino acids. The V end lost 11 bases, the J end lost 0 bases, and 13 bases lay between the germline ends. Germline V gene lookup returns CDR1 KGHDR and CDR2 SFDVKD. The CDR3 DNA follows: TGTGCCATCCAAAGCGCATTTAGCAATCAGCCCCAGCATTTT. This codes for CAIQSAFSNQPQHF.

The V gene is TRBV19, the J gene TRBJ2-3; no reliable D call. CDR1 and CDR2 (germline): LNHDA, SQIVND (reference sequence). V was cut by 0 bases and J by 2 bases, with 18 bases left in between. The CDR3 totals 18 residues. Here the CDR3 DNA reads TGTGCCAGTAGTATAGAGGCCGTGTCAGGATTTAACACAGATACGCAGTATTTT. Translated: CASSIEAVSGFNTDTQYF.

J is TRBJ2-5 and V is TRBV7-3; 7 positions agree with TRBD2. The germline V gene has CDR1 SGHTA and CDR2 FQGTGA. The CDR3 has 14 amino acids. Trimming took 2 bases from V and 5 from J; bases not matched to a gene: 5. The CDR3, as DNA: TGTGCCAGCAGCTTACAAGCGGGGAGGGAGACCCAGTACTTC. Amino acid sequence: CASSLQAGRETQYF. Drawing the rest from reference TRBV7-3 and TRBJ2-5, the complete variable domain is GAGVSQTPSNKVTEKGKYVELRCDPISGHTALYWYRQSLGQGPEFLIYFQGTGAADDSGLPNDRFFAVRPEGSVSTLKIQRTERGDSAVYLCASSLQAGRETQYFGPGTRLLVL.

Regarding this clone: Other DNA sequences in the sample encode the same CDR3. J is TRBJ2-2 and V is TRBV3-1 (or the pseudogene TRBV3-2); D not certain. The CDR3 sequence is 14 residues long. Germline V gene lookup returns CDR1 LGHDT and CDR2 YNNKEL (reference sequence). The V end lost 1 base, the J end lost 4 bases, and 7 bases lay between the germline ends. This chain's CDR3 is CASSQGGATGELFF. CDR3 DNA: TGTGCCAGCAGCCAAGGCGGTGCCACCGGGGAGCTGTTTTTT.

The chain has TRBV12-3 or TRBV12-4 and TRBJ2-7; weak D call: TRBD1 (6 bases). Trimming took 6 bases from V and 6 from J, leaving 12 bases between them. CDR3 length equals 12 residues. In nucleotides, the CDR3 is TGTGCCAGCAGCCAGCTAGGGGGCGAGCAGTACTTC. Residues: CASSQLGGEQYF.